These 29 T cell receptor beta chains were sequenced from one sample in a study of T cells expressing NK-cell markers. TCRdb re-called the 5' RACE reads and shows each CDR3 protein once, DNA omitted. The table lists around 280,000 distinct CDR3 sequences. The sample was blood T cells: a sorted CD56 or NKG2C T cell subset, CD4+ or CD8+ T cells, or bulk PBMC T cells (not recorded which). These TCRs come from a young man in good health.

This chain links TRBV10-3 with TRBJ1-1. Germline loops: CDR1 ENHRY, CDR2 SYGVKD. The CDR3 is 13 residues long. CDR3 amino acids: CAIMGDRNTEAFF.

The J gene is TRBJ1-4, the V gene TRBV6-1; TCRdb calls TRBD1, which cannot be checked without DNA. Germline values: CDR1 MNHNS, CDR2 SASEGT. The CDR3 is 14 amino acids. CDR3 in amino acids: CASMRQGRNEKLFF.

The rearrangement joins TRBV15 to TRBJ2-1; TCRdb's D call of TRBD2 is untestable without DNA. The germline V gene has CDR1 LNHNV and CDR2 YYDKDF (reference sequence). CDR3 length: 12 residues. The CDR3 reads CATSRSLAEQFF.

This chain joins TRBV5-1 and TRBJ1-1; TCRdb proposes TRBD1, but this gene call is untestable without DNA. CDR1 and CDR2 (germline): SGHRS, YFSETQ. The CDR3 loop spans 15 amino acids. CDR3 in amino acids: CASSSKVRGWPEAFF.

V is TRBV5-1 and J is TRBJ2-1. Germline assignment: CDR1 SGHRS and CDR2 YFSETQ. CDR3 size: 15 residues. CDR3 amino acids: CASSLGLAENNEQFF.

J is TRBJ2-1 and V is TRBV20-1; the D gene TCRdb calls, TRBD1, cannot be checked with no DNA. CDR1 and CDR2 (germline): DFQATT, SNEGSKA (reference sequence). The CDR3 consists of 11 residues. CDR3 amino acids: CSASRGTEQFF.

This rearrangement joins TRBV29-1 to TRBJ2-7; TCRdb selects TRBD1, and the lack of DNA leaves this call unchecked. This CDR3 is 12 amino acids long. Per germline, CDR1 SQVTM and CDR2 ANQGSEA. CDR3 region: CSVEGKGYEQYF.

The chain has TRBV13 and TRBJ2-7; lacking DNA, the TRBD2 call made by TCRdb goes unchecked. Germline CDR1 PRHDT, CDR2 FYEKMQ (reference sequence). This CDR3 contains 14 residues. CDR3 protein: CASTRLAGEGEQYF.

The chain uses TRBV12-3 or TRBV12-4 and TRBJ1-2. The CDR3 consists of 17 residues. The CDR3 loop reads CASSEVAGEGANYGYTF.

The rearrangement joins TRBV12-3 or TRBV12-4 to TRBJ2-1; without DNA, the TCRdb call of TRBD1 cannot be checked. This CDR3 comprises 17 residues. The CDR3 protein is CASSSRPSGTGINEQFF.

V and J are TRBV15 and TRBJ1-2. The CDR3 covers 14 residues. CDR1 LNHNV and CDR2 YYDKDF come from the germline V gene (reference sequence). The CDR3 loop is CATSRDRVSYGYTF.

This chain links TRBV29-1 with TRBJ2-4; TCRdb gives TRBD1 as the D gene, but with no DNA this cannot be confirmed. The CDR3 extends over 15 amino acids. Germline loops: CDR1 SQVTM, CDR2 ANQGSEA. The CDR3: CSVEGTGTGGNIQYF. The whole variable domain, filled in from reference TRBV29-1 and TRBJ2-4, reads SAVISQKPSRDICQRGTSLTIQCQVDSQVTMMFWYRQQPGQSLTLIATANQGSEATYESGFVIDKFPISRPNLTFSTLTVSNMSPEDSSIYLCSVEGTGTGGNIQYFGAGTRLSVL.

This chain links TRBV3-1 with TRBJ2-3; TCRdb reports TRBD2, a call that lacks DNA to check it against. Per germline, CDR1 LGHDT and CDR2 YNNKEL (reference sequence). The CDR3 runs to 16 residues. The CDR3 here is CASSSGRIVSTDTQYF.

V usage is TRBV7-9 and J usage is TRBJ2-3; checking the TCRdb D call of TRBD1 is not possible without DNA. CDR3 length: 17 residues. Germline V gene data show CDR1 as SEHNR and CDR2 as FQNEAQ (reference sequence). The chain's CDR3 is CASSAPPGPRAADTQYF.

CDR3 residues: CASSFRQGSLETQYF. V is TRBV9 and J is TRBJ2-5; TCRdb's D call, TRBD1, is unchecked because there is no DNA. The CDR3 contains 15 residues. CDR1 is SGDLS and CDR2 is YYNGEE in the germline V gene. The variable domain in full, with the rest retrieved from reference TRBV9 and TRBJ2-5, is DSGVTQTPKHLITATGQRVTLRCSPRSGDLSVYWYQQSLDQGLQFLIQYYNGEERAKGNILERFSAQQFPDLHSELNLSSLELGDSALYFCASSFRQGSLETQYFGPGTRLLVL.

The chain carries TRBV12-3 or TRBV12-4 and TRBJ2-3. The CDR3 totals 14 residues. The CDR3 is CASSPASFTDTQYF.

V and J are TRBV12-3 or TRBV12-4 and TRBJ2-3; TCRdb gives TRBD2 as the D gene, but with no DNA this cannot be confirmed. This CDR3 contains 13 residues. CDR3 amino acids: CAIGLAGGYTQYF.

This chain's CDR3 is CASSGVVEQYF. The chain uses TRBV12-3 or TRBV12-4 and TRBJ2-3; TCRdb proposes TRBD1, but this gene call is untestable without DNA. CDR3 length: 11 amino acids.

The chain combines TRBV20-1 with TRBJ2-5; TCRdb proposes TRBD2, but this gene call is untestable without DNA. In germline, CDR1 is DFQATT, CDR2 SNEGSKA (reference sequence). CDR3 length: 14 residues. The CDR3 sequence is CSASRPSGGETQYF.

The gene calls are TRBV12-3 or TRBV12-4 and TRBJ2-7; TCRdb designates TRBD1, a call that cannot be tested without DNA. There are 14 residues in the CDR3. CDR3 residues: CASSLVSRTSEQYF.

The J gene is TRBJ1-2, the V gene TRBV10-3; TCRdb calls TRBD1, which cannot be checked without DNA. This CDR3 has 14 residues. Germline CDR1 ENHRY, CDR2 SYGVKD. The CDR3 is CAISDQGENYGYTF.

The CDR3 here is CATSRDPRSNQPQHF. The gene calls are TRBV15 and TRBJ1-5. The CDR3 totals 15 residues. Germline CDR1 reads LNHNV; CDR2 reads YYDKDF (reference sequence).

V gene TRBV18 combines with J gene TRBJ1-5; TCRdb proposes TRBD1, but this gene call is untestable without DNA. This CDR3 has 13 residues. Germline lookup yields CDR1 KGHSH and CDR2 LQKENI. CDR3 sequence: CASSPGGSQPQHF.

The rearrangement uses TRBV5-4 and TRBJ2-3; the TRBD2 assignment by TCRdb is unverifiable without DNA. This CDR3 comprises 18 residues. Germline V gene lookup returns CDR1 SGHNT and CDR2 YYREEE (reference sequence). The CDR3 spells CASSFPRASGISTDTQYF.

The CDR3 reads CASSISGALVADSYEQYF. The rearrangement joins TRBV19 to TRBJ2-7; TCRdb's D call, TRBD1, is unchecked because there is no DNA. The CDR3 loop spans 18 amino acids. Per germline, CDR1 LNHDA and CDR2 SQIVND (reference sequence).

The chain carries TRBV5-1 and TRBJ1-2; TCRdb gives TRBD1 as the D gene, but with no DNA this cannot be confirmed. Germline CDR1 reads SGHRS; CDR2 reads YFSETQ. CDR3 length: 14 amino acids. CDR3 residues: CASSLTGENYGYTF.

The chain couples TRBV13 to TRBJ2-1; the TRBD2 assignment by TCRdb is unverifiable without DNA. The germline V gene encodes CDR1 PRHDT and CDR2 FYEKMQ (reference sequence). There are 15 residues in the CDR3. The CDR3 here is CASSPTTSSVNEQFF.

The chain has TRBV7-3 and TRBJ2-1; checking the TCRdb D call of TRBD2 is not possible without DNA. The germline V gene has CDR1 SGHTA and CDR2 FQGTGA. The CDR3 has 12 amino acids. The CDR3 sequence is CASSFVAGEPFF.

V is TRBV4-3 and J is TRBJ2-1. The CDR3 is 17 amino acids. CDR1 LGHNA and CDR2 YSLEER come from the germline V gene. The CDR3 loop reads CASSQAQLERAYNEQFF.